This TCR beta chain is drawn from a study of chemoradiotherapy in HPV16-positive cancers. Turning to the study itself: Candidate HPV-specific T-cell clones and common TCR motifs came from functional assays in a couple of HPV16-positive patients. Study findings and constraints: Candidate HPV-specific clones and E7-related TCR motifs grew in tumor during treatment. HPV-specific T cells were functionally defined from only two HPV16-positive patients.

Sequenced by immunoSEQ multiplex PCR; TCRdb stores in-frame clones only, minus some. The sample has about 15,000 clones; about 86% are singletons. Repeated repertoire sampling spanned the course of chemoradiotherapy. As to this clone: Its antigen remains unidentified.

V lost 6 bases, J lost 2 bases, and 7 bases lay in between. The CDR3 spans 12 residues. Germline CDR1 is KGHSH and CDR2 is LQKENI. The chain has TRBV18 and TRBJ2-5, with D perhaps matching TRBD2 (6 bases). The sequence was collected from a human donor with HPV-associated anogenital cancer. This specimen was blood, taken from a patient who underwent chemoradiotherapy. The CDR3 loop reads CASSREQETQYF. The CDR3 bases are TGTGCCAGCTCGCGGGAACAAGAGACCCAGTACTTC.